These 13 T cell receptor beta chains came from one sample sequenced in a study of early T cells in non-severe SARS-CoV-2 infection. One entry per CDR3 protein, called by TCRdb with MiXCR from the 5' RACE reads. This table holds tens of thousands of distinct CDR3 sequences, 5.3% found once. Sample: whole blood. Source of these receptors: an adult who was a healthcare worker with PCR-confirmed SARS-CoV-2 infection or an uninfected control (not recorded which).

This clonotype was seen repeatedly, ten times or more. V is TRBV20-1 and J is TRBJ1-1, with 10 bases matching TRBD1. V was clipped by 5 bases and J by 2 bases; unmatched bases: 5. Germline V gene data show CDR1 as DFQATT and CDR2 as SNEGSKA (reference sequence). The CDR3 is 14 residues long. CDR3: CSAGDRGHNTEAFF. The DNA of the CDR3 is TGCAGTGCTGGTGACAGGGGGCACAACACTGAAGCTTTCTTT.

In this sample, this clonotype turned up a few times. V gene TRBV5-1 combines with J gene TRBJ1-1; maybe TRBD1 (6 bases). The CDR3 is made up of 15 amino acids. Germline V gene data show CDR1 as SGHRS and CDR2 as YFSETQ. Between the trimmed V and J ends, which lost 0 bases and 1 base, there was a span of 10 bases. CDR3 DNA sequence: TGCGCCAGCAGCTTGGAAACAGGGACGAACACTGAAGCTTTCTTT. This gives the protein CASSLETGTNTEAFF.

This clonotype was detected many times. The gene calls are TRBV4-3 and TRBJ2-1; 11 bases fit TRBD2. V shed 1 base and J 8 bases; nucleotides not matched to a gene: 7. The germline CDR1 and CDR2 sequences are LGHNA and YSLEER. CDR3 size: 16 residues. CDR3 nucleotides: TGCGCCAGCAGCCAAGTAGCGGGAGGGGGGAACGATGAGCAGTTCTTC. Protein sequence: CASSQVAGGGNDEQFF.

The chain combines TRBV18 with TRBJ1-1; D possibly corresponds to TRBD1 (6 bases). Germline V gene lookup returns CDR1 KGHSH and CDR2 LQKENI. CDR3 length: 12 residues. Deletions cut 4 bases from V and 7 bases from J, with 10 bases between. This CDR3 reads CASSQDSGEAFF. In DNA form, the CDR3 reads TGTGCCAGCTCACAGGACAGCGGTGAAGCTTTCTTT. Combining the CDR3 with reference TRBV18 and TRBJ1-1 gives the whole variable domain NAGVMQNPRHLVRRRGQEARLRCSPMKGHSHVYWYRQLPEEGLKFMVYLQKENIIDESGMPKERFSAEFPKEGPSILRIQQVVRGDSAAYFCASSQDSGEAFFGQGTRLTVV.

This clonotype has ten or more counts. The V gene is TRBV28, the J gene TRBJ1-2; 7 nucleotides line up with TRBD1. J gave up 0 bases and V 5 bases, and 6 bases lay outside the gene matches. The CDR3 runs to 15 residues. CDR1 MDHEN and CDR2 SYDVKM come from the germline V gene. CDR3 residues: CASSPGTAANYGYTF. CDR3 coding DNA: TGTGCCAGCAGTCCCGGGACAGCCGCTAACTATGGCTACACCTTC.

The V gene is TRBV11-2, the J gene TRBJ2-2; D not certain. V was pared by 5 bases and J by 3 bases, with 10 bases between. CDR1 is SGHAT, CDR2 FQNNGV, per germline. This CDR3 contains 14 residues. CDR3 amino acids: CASSRDGDTGELFF. CDR3 coding DNA: TGTGCCAGCAGCCGCGACGGTGACACCGGGGAGCTGTTTTTT.

This clonotype was recorded at least ten times. The chain employs TRBV4-3 and TRBJ2-5, with D perhaps TRBD1 or TRBD2 (5 bases each). The CDR3 covers 13 residues. Trimming left V 0 bases short and J 7 bases short, with 9 bases between. Germline V gene sequence: CDR1 LGHNA, CDR2 YSLEER. The CDR3 here is CASSQESGGTQYF. CDR3 sequence (DNA): TGCGCCAGCAGCCAAGAATCTGGGGGGACCCAGTACTTC.

In this sample, this clonotype turned up many times. This CDR3 is CSAKRRLRERDTEAFF. The DNA for the CDR3 is TGCAGTGCTAAACGTAGGCTCAGGGAAAGGGACACTGAAGCTTTCTTT. The rearrangement joins TRBV20-1 to TRBJ1-1, with a weak D call TRBD1 (5 bases). The CDR3 totals 16 residues. V was pared by 4 bases and J by 3 bases, with 21 bases between. Looked up from germline, CDR1 is DFQATT and CDR2 is SNEGSKA (reference sequence).

This clonotype rates as medium-sized. This chain uses TRBV6-2 or TRBV6-3 with TRBJ2-2; D uncertain. V shed 5 bases and J shed 3 bases, with 7 bases lying between them. CDR3 length: 13 amino acids. Germline V CDR1 and CDR2: MNHEY, SVGEGT. This CDR3 reads CASSIYHTGELFF. In nucleotides, the CDR3 is TGTGCCAGCAGTATTTATCACACCGGGGAGCTGTTTTTT.

This clonotype is medium-sized by share. This rearrangement joins TRBV7-2 to TRBJ1-2; D call uncertain. The germline V and J ends were trimmed by 8 bases and 0 bases, with 7 bases remaining between them. CDR1 and CDR2 (germline): SGHTA, FQGNSA. This CDR3 is 12 amino acids long. The DNA of the CDR3 is TGTGCCAGCGGAGTCCCTAACTATGGCTACACCTTC. Translated, it gives CASGVPNYGYTF.

This clonotype was seen at least ten times. This chain joins TRBV6-5 and TRBJ2-7, with 7 bases identical to TRBD1. This CDR3 has 13 amino acids. Trimming took 8 bases from V and 3 from J; bases not matched to a gene: 7. The germline gives CDR1 MNHEY, CDR2 SVGAGI. DNA of the CDR3: TGTGCCAGCTTTAACGCAGGGGGCTACGAGCAGTACTTC. It is translated as CASFNAGGYEQYF.

This clonotype was recorded many times. The rearrangement links TRBV5-1 to TRBJ2-5; 9 nucleotides line up with TRBD2. Germline V CDR1 and CDR2: SGHRS, YFSETQ. J was trimmed by 1 base and V by 4 bases; bases with no gene match: 8. The CDR3 totals 16 residues. The CDR3 region is CASSPGTSRFQETQYF. CDR3 DNA sequence: TGCGCCAGCAGCCCGGGGACTAGCAGATTCCAAGAGACCCAGTACTTC.

This clonotype was observed a handful of times. This chain uses TRBV7-3 with TRBJ2-1, with D possibly matching TRBD2 (5 bases). V was trimmed by 4 bases and J by 7 bases, leaving 14 bases between them. The CDR3 loop spans 14 amino acids. Germline V gives CDR1 SGHTA, CDR2 FQGTGA. In nucleotides, the CDR3 is TGTGCCAGCAGCTGGACCGGACTTGGGAATGAGCAGTTCTTC. This translates into CASSWTGLGNEQFF. The whole variable domain, remainder taken from reference TRBV7-3 and TRBJ2-1, is GAGVSQTPSNKVTEKGKYVELRCDPISGHTALYWYRQSLGQGPEFLIYFQGTGAADDSGLPNDRFFAVRPEGSVSTLKIQRTERGDSAVYLCASSWTGLGNEQFFGPGTRLTVL.